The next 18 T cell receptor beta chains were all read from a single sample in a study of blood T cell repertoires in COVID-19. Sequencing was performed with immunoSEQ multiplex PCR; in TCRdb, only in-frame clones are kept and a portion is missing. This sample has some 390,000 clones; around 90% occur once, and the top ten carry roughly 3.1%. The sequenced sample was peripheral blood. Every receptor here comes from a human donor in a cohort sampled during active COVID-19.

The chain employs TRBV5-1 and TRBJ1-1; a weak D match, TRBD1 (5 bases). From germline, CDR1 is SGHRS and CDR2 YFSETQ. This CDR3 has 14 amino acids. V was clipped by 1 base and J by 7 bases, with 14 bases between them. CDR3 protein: CASSLLTQDNEAFF. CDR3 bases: TGCGCCAGCAGCTTGTTGACGCAGGACAATGAAGCTTTCTTT.

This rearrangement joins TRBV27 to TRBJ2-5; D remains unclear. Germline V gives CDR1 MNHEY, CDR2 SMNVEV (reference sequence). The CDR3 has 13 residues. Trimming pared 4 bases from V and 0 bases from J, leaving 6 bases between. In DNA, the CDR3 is TGTGCCAGCAGTTCCCCGTACCAAGAGACCCAGTACTTC. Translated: CASSSPYQETQYF.

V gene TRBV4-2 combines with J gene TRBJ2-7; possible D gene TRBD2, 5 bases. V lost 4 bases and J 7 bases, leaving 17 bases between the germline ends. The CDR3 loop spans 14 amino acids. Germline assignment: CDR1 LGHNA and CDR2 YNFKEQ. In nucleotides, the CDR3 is TGTGCCAGCAGCCTAGCCCTGGGAGCGCGGGAGCAGTACTTC. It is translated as CASSLALGAREQYF.

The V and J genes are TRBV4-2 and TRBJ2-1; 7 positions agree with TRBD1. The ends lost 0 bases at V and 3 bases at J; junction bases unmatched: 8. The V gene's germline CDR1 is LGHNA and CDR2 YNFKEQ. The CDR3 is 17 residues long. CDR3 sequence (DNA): TGTGCCAGCAGCCAAGAGGGGCTGAGACAGGGCTACAATGAGCAGTTCTTC. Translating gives CASSQEGLRQGYNEQFF.

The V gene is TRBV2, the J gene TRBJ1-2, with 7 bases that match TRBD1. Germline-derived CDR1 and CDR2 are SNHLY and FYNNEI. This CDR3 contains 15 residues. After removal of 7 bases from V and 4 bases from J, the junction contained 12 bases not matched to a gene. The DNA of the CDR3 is TGTGCCAGCACCTCTCGGGGGACAGCCACCTATGGCTACACCTTC. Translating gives CASTSRGTATYGYTF.

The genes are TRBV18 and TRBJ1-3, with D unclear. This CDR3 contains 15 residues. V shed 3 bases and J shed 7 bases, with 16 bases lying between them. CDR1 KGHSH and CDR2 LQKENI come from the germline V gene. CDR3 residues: CASSPRAGPSNTIYF. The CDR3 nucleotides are TGTGCCAGCTCACCTCGAGCCGGTCCTAGCAACACCATATATTTT. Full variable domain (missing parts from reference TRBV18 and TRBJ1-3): NAGVMQNPRHLVRRRGQEARLRCSPMKGHSHVYWYRQLPEEGLKFMVYLQKENIIDESGMPKERFSAEFPKEGPSILRIQQVVRGDSAAYFCASSPRAGPSNTIYFGEGSWLTVV.

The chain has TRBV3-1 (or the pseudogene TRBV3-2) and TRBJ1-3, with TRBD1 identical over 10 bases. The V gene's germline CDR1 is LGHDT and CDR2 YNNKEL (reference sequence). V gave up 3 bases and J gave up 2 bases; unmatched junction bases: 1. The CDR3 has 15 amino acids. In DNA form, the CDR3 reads TGTGCCAGCAGCCAGGACAGGGGGACTGGAAACACCATATATTTT. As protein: CASSQDRGTGNTIYF.

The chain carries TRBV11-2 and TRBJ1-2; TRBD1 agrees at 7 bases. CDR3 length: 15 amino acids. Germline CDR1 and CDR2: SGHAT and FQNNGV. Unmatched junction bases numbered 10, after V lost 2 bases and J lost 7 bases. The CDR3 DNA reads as TGTGCCAGCAGCTTACTTAGGCAGACAGGGACTGGCTACACCTTC. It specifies CASSLLRQTGTGYTF. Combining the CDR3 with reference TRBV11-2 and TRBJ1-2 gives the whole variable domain EAGVAQSPRYKIIEKRQSVAFWCNPISGHATLYWYQQILGQGPKLLIQFQNNGVVDDSQLPKDRFSAERLKGVDSTLKIQPAKLEDSAVYLCASSLLRQTGTGYTFGSGTRLTVV.

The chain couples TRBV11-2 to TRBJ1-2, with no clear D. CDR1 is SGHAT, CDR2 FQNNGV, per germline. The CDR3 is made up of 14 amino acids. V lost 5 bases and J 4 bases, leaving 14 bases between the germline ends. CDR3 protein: CASSATGATYGYTF. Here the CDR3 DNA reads TGTGCCAGCAGCGCTACGGGAGCGACCTATGGCTACACCTTC. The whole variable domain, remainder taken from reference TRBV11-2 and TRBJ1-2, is EAGVAQSPRYKIIEKRQSVAFWCNPISGHATLYWYQQILGQGPKLLIQFQNNGVVDDSQLPKDRFSAERLKGVDSTLKIQPAKLEDSAVYLCASSATGATYGYTFGSGTRLTVV.

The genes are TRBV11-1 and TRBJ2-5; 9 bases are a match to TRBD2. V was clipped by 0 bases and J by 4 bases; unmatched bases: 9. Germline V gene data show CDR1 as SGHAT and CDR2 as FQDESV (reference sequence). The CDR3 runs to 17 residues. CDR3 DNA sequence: TGTGCCAGCAGCTTAGCGCCGGGGGGAGCGGGAGGAGAGACCCAGTACTTC. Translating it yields CASSLAPGGAGGETQYF.

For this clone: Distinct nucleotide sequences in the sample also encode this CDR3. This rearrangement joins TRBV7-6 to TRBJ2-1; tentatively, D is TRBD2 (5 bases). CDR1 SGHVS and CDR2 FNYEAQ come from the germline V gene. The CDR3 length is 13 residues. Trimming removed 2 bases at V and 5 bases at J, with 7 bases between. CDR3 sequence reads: CASSLSGNNEQFF. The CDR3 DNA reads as TGTGCCAGCAGCTTAAGCGGCAACAATGAGCAGTTCTTC.

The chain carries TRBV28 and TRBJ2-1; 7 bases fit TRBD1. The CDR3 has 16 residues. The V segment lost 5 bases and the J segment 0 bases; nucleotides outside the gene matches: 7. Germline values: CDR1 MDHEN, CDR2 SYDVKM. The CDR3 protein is CASSLSGTVSYNEQFF. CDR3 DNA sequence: TGTGCCAGCAGTCTTTCCGGGACAGTCTCCTACAATGAGCAGTTCTTC. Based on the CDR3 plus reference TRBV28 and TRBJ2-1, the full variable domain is DVKVTQSSRYLVKRTGEKVFLECVQDMDHENMFWYRQDPGLGLRLIYFSYDVKMKEKGDIPEGYSVSREKKERFSLILESASTNQTSMYLCASSLSGTVSYNEQFFGPGTRLTVL.

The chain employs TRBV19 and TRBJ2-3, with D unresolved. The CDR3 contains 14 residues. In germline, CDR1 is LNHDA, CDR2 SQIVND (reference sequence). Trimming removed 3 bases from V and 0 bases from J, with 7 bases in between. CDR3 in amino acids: CASSIWQSTDTQYF. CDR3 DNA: TGTGCCAGTAGTATTTGGCAGAGCACAGATACGCAGTATTTT.

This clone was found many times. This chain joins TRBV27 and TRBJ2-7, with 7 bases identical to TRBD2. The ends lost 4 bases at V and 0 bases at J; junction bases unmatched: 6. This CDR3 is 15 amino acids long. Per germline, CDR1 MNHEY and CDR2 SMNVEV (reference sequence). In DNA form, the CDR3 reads TGTGCCAGCAGTTCCACGGGACTAAGCTCCTACGAGCAGTACTTC. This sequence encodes CASSSTGLSSYEQYF.

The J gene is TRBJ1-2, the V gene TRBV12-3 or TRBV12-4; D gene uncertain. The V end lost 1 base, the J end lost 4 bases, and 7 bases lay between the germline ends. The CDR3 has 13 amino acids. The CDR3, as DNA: TGTGCCAGCAGTTTAGATGGCTTCTATGGCTACACCTTC. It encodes CASSLDGFYGYTF.

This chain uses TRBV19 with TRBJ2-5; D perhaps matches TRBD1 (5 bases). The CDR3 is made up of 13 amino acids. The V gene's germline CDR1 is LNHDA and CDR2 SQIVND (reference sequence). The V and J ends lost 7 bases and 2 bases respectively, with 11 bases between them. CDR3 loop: CASTQGGQETQYF. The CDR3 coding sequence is TGTGCCAGTACGCAGGGTGGACAAGAGACCCAGTACTTC. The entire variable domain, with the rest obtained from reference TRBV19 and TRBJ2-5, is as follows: DGGITQSPKYLFRKEGQNVTLSCEQNLNHDAMYWYRQDPGQGLRLIYYSQIVNDFQKGDIAEGYSVSREKKESFPLTVTSAQKNPTAFYLCASTQGGQETQYFGPGTRLLVL.

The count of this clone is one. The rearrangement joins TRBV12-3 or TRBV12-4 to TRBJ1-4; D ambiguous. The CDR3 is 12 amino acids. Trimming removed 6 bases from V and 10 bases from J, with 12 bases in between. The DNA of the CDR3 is TGTGCCAGCAGCTATAGCCAGAGAAAACTGTTTTTT. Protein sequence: CASSYSQRKLFF.

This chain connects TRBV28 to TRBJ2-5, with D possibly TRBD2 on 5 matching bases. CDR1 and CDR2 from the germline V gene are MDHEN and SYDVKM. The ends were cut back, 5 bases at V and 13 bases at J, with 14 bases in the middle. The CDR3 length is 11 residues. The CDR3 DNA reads TGTGCCAGCAGTCTATCGACTATGACGTACTTC. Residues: CASSLSTMTYF.